This TCR beta chain was recovered during a study of OX40 agonist ivuxolimab in advanced cancers. Study-wide results and caveats: CD4+ and CD8+ blood T cells expanded clonally by week 6 at 0.1 to 3.0 mg/kg.

V lost 0 bases and J lost 4; bases outside the gene matches: 3. The CDR3 length is 14 residues. Germline CDR1 reads SGHNT; CDR2 reads YYREEE (reference sequence). The repertoire was sequenced with immunoSEQ multiplex PCR; TCRdb's copy has only in-frame clones and lacks some. The table has 100,000 to 130,000 clones, 91% seen once. Comment on this clone: The antigen remains unidentified.

This TCR was recovered from an adult with an advanced solid tumor such as melanoma, head and neck, liver or kidney cancer. The chain couples TRBV5-4 to TRBJ1-2; TRBD1 matches 7 bases. Specimen: CD4+ or CD8+ T cells sorted from blood, collected in a trial of the OX40 agonist ivuxolimab. The CDR3 here is CASSLEGGSYGYTF. DNA for the CDR3: TGTGCCAGCAGCTTGGAAGGGGGCAGCTATGGCTACACCTTC.